In its sample, the clone carrying this T cell receptor beta chain was seen many times. The antigen remains undetermined. The sample is drawn from a study of metastatic and nonmetastatic thyroid tumors. About the study: Both malignant and benign thyroid patients supplied peripheral blood and tumor or nodule tissue samples, across which the repertoires of these patients were then compared.

Whole-study findings and limits: In blood and tumor, TCR beta diversity was reportedly significantly higher in malignant thyroid tumors than in benign nodules.

TCRdb ran MiXCR on the PCR reads. The sample shows fewer than 100,000 clones, under 15% of them seen only once. Germline V gives CDR1 PRHDT, CDR2 FYEKMQ (reference sequence). The CDR3 is 14 amino acids. Trimming took 5 bases from V and 4 from J; bases not matched to a gene: 7. Nobody among the patients had been given any treatment before thyroid surgery. V and J are TRBV13 and TRBJ2-7; TRBD2 matches at 8 bases. This receptor was obtained from a female donor with papillary thyroid cancer or a benign thyroid nodule (not recorded which). Some clones in this sample may be carry-over from other donors' samples. Sequenced input: blood. The CDR3 loop is CASSGGGIPYEQYF. The CDR3 bases are TGTGCCAGCAGCGGCGGGGGGATCCCGTACGAGCAGTACTTC.